These T cell receptor beta chains were read from a single sample in a study of technical replicates of blood from a handful of donors. Some clones are missing from TCRdb's copy, which holds only in-frame ones; the method was immunoSEQ multiplex PCR. The data hold under 85,000 clones, with roughly 97% observed a single time. Sequencing used T cells isolated from PBMCs. Receptor source: a human donor in good health. CDR3s include the opening cysteine and the closing phenylalanine or tryptophan.

v_gene: TRBV5-4; j_gene: TRBJ1-5; CDR3aa: CANPRHIHF
v_gene: TRBV4-1; j_gene: TRBJ1-1; CDR3aa: CASSLQGTLNTEAFF
v_gene: TRBV7-9; j_gene: TRBJ1-2; CDR3aa: CASSFGQADGYTF
v_gene: TRBV27; j_gene: TRBJ2-5; CDR3aa: CASSLEVGHPETQYF
v_gene: TRBV4-3; j_gene: TRBJ1-3; CDR3aa: CASSQVGSSGNTIYF
v_gene: TRBV7-8; j_gene: TRBJ2-1; CDR3aa: CASSLSERGGLAGEPYNEQFF
v_gene: TRBV5-1; j_gene: TRBJ2-3; CDR3aa: CASSPGQVGPDTQYF
v_gene: TRBV30; j_gene: TRBJ1-2; CDR3aa: CAWMEDLEVYTF
v_gene: TRBV5-1; j_gene: TRBJ2-1; CDR3aa: CASSLDSYNEQFF
v_gene: TRBV29-1; j_gene: TRBJ2-2; CDR3aa: CSVEALDSRTGELFF
v_gene: TRBV27; j_gene: TRBJ1-4; CDR3aa: CASSLRGINEKLFF
v_gene: TRBV28; j_gene: TRBJ2-1; CDR3aa: CASMIAGRPYNEQFF
v_gene: TRBV4-1; j_gene: TRBJ2-5; CDR3aa: CASSHEEQGGWETQYF
v_gene: TRBV30; j_gene: TRBJ1-5; CDR3aa: CAWRGGQGNQPQHF
v_gene: TRBV7-2; j_gene: TRBJ1-2; CDR3aa: CASSLKTGPLTYGYTF
v_gene: TRBV12-5; j_gene: TRBJ2-5; CDR3aa: CASGLAVEETQYF
v_gene: TRBV2; j_gene: TRBJ2-1; CDR3aa: CASSDPLDSTEQFF
v_gene: TRBV19; j_gene: TRBJ1-5; CDR3aa: CASSSGTASNQPQHF
v_gene: TRBV5-1; j_gene: TRBJ2-7; CDR3aa: CASSLSGGHEQYF
v_gene: TRBV19; j_gene: TRBJ1-2; CDR3aa: CASSIGRQSYGYTF
v_gene: TRBV4-1; j_gene: TRBJ2-7; CDR3aa: CASSQDLWSGGGEQYF
v_gene: TRBV4-1; j_gene: TRBJ2-7; CDR3aa: CASSQGAGSYEQYF
v_gene: TRBV2; j_gene: TRBJ2-7; CDR3aa: CASRAASYEQYF
v_gene: TRBV19; j_gene: TRBJ2-2; CDR3aa: CASSSRTNTGELFF
v_gene: TRBV29-1; j_gene: TRBJ2-7; CDR3aa: CSCLTPASYEQYF
v_gene: TRBV5-1; j_gene: TRBJ2-2; CDR3aa: CASSLTTGETGELFF
v_gene: TRBV5-1; j_gene: TRBJ2-7; CDR3aa: CASSPGTSDYEQYF
v_gene: TRBV11-2; j_gene: TRBJ2-5; CDR3aa: CASSFYRETQYF
v_gene: TRBV6-5; j_gene: TRBJ1-2; CDR3aa: CASRPTGQGHGYTF